The clone carrying this T cell receptor (beta chain) counts as medium-sized. Its specificity is not known. TCR beta rearrangements were amplified from peripheral blood genomic DNA. The data were obtained in a study of T cell repertoires in aging, cancer and after chemotherapy. Germline CDR1 LNHDA, CDR2 SQIVND (reference sequence). The CDR3 has 16 residues. V lost 3 bases and J lost 6; bases outside the gene matches: 13. Multiplex touch-down PCR with TRB-A/B primers amplified rearranged V-D-J TRB sequences. One entry per CDR3 protein, called by TCRdb with MiXCR from the multiplex PCR reads. This table has thousands of distinct CDR3 sequences, around 22% appearing once. Study-wide points: In healthy donors, age-related TCR diversity loss mainly reflected lost richness. In each cancer cohort, median generation probability increased across chemotherapy, suggesting thymic output rebounded.

Source material: blood. The V call is TRBV19, the J call TRBJ2-5; 7 bases agree with TRBD1. This TCR derives from a human donor with a blood cancer. The donor label of this sample is uncertain. The CDR3 is CASSIGDSLRRQTQYF. CDR3 nucleotide sequence: TGTGCCAGTAGTATCGGGGACAGCTTAAGGCGGCAGACCCAGTACTTC.